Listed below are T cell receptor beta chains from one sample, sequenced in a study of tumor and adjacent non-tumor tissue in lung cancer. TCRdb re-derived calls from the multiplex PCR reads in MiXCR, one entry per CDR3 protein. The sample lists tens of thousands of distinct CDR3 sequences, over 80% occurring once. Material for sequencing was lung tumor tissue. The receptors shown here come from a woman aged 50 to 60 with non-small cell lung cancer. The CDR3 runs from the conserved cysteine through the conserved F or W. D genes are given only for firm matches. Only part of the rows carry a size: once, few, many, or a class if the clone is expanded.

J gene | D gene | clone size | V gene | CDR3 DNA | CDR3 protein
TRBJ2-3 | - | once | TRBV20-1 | TGCAGTGCTAGATCTGAAAAGTCTGATTACACAGTTACGCAGTATTTT | CSARSEKSDYTVTQYF
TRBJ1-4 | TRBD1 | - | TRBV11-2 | TGTGCCAGCAGCTTAAGACAGGGGCCTAATGAAAAACCGTTTTTT | CASSLRQGPNEKPFF
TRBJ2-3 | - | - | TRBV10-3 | TGTGCCACTAGAACAGGAGTAACTAGCACAGATACGCAGTATTTT | CATRTGVTSTDTQYF
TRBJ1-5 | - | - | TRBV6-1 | TGTGCCAGTAGTGAATCTTGGAGCAATCAGCCCCAGCATTTT | CASSESWSNQPQHF
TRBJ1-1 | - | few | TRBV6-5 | TGTGCCAGCAGTTTCCGACAGATCACTGAAGCCCTCTTT | CASSFRQITEALF
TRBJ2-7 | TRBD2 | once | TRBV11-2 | TGTGCCAGCAGCTTACAAGCGGGAGGGTACGAGCTATACTTC | CASSLQAGGYELYF
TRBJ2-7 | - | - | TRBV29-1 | TGCAGCGTCGGCTCGGCCAGCTCCTACGAGCAGTACTTC | CSVGSASSYEQYF
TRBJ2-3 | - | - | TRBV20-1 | TGCAGTGCTACTAGTCTAGGAGACACAGATACGCAGTATTTT | CSATSLGDTDTQYF
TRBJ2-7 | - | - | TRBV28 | TGTTTACGGGCTAGCGCGAGGACTTTCGAACAGTACTTC | CLRASARTFEQYF
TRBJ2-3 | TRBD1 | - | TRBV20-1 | TGCAGTGCTGGACAGGGGCCCGGCACAGATACGCAGTATTTT | CSAGQGPGTDTQYF
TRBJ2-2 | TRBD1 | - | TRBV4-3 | TGCGCCGGCAGCCAGCAATGGACAGGGCAATTAACCTGGGAGCTGTTTTTT | CAGSQQWTGQLTWELFF
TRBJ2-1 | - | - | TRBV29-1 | TGCAGCGTCGGACAAAGCAATGAGCAGTTCTTC | CSVGQSNEQFF
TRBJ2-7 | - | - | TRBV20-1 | TGCAATGCCAGAGCCTCGAAAGTACTCAACGAGCAATACTTC | CNARASKVLNEQYF
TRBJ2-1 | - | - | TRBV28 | TGTGCCAGCGGTTTAGGGATGGGGCCCTACAATGAGCAGCTCTTC | CASGLGMGPYNEQLF
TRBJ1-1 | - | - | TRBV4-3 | TGCGCCAGCAGTCAAGATCTTCCAGTCATGAACACTGACGCTTTCTTT | CASSQDLPVMNTDAFF
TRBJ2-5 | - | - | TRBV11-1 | TGTGCCAGCAGCTCCGGACTGTACCATGAGACCTACTACTTC | CASSSGLYHETYYF
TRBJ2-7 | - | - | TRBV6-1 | TGTGCCAGCAGAGTGACTCGAGACACTCTTTACGAGCAGTACTTC | CASRVTRDTLYEQYF
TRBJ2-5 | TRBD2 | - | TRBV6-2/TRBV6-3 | TGTGCCCGCAGCAGGACCCCTCTTCTAGCGGGTGCCCAAGAGACCCAGTACTTC | CARSRTPLLAGAQETQYF
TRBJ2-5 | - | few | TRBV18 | TGTGCCAGCTCTCCCGGAAATCGGGAGATCCAGTACTTC | CASSPGNREIQYF
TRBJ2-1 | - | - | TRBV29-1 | TGCAGCGTGGGTCATTGGAGCTCCTACATTGAGCGGTTCTTC | CSVGHWSSYIERFF
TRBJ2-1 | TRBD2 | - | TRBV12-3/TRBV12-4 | TGTGCCAGCAGTTTAGCTTCGACTAGCACACCCTACAATGAGCAGTTCTTC | CASSLASTSTPYNEQFF
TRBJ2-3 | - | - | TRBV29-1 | TGCAACGTCCGGCAAGAGAGCGCTGCAGATACGCAGTATTTT | CNVRQESAADTQYF
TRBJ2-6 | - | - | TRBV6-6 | TGTGTCAGCAGTTACCCAGGCGGACTCTCTGGGGCCAACGTCCTGAGTTTC | CVSSYPGGLSGANVLSF
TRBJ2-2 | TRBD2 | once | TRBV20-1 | TGCAGTGCTAGAACCGGACTAGCGGGGGACACCGGGGAGCTGTCTTTT | CSARTGLAGDTGELSF
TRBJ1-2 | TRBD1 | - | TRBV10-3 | TGTGCCGTCCGGGACAGGATCCCTTATGGCTACACCTTC | CAVRDRIPYGYTF
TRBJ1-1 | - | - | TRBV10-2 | TGCGCCAGCATGGACCCTAACACTGGAGCTTTCTTT | CASMDPNTGAFF
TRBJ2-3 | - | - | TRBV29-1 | TGCAGCGGTCTCGATCTGACAGGTACGCAGTATTTT | CSGLDLTGTQYF
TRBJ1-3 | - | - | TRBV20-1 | TGCAGTACTCGGACAGAACAAAACACCATATATTTT | CSTRTEQNTIYF
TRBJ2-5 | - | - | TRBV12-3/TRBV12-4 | TGTGCCAGCAGCTCACCGGACACCCAAGAGACCCTGTACTTC | CASSSPDTQETLYF
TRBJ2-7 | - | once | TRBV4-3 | TGTGCCAGCAGCCACACAGGGCTTTTGGACGAGCAGTACTTC | CASSHTGLLDEQYF
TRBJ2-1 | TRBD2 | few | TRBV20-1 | TGTAATGCTAGAGATGGGGGTAGCGGGAGTCTTCCGGCTGAGCAGTTCTTC | CNARDGGSGSLPAEQFF
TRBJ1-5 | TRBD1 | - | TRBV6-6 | TGTGCCAGCAGACAGACAGGGGGTGCAAGGCAGCCCCAACATTTT | CASRQTGGARQPQHF
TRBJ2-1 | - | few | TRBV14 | TGTACCAGCAGCCAAGGCACAGCGAGGGGGATCTACAATGAGCAGTTCTTC | CTSSQGTARGIYNEQFF
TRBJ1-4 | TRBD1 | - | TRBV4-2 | TGTGCCAACAGCCAAGTACAGGGGGCCGGGGAAAAACCGTTTTTT | CANSQVQGAGEKPFF
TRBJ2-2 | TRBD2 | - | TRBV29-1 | TGCAGCGCTATGGGACTAGTAACAACCGGGGGACTGTTTTTT | CSAMGLVTTGGLFF
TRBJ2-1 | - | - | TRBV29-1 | TGCAGCATTGTTTTAGCATCCTACAACGAGCAGTTCTTC | CSIVLASYNEQFF
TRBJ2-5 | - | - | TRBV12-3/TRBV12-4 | TGTGCCAGCGACCTGGTTACGGACCAAGAGACCCAGAACTTC | CASDLVTDQETQNF
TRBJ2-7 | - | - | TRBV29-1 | TGCAGCGTTGCTTTAGGTTGGGGCGACAGCCAGGAGCAGTACTTC | CSVALGWGDSQEQYF
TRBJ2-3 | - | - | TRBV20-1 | TGCAGAGTGAGGTGGGATCCTACGCAGTATTTT | CRVRWDPTQYF
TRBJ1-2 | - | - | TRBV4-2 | TGCGCCAGCAGCCAAGATTCGGGCTATGGCTACAGCTTC | CASSQDSGYGYSF
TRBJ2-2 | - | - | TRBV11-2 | TGTGCCAGCGGATTAGAACAATTAAGCGGGGAGCTGTTTTTT | CASGLEQLSGELFF
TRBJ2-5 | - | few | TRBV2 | TGTGCCAGCAGTGAAGCGATGGGGCGGGGACAAGAGACCCAGTACTTC | CASSEAMGRGQETQYF
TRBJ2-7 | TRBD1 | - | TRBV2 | TGTGCCAGCAGTTCCCAGGGGGCTATGCACGAGCAGTACTTC | CASSSQGAMHEQYF
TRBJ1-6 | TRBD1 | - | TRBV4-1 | TGCACCAGTAGTCGAGGACAGGAGAATTACTCACCCCTCCACTTT | CTSSRGQENYSPLHF
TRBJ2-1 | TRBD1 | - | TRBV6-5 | TGTGCCAGCAGTTACTCTTCCGGACAGGGATACAATAAGCACTTCTTC | CASSYSSGQGYNKHFF
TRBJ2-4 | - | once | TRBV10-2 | TGTGCCAGCATAAATAGGGGTTTAGGAAACATTCAGCACTTC | CASINRGLGNIQHF
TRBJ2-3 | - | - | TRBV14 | TGTGCCAGCAGTCAAGATAGTATGGGGCGTTGGCCAGATACGCAGTATTTT | CASSQDSMGRWPDTQYF
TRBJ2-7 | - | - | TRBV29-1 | TGCAGCGTTATCATAAGGGACGAAACCTACGGGCAGTACTTC | CSVIIRDETYGQYF
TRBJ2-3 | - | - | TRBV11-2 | TGTGCCAGCAACCATACAGATGCGCAATATTTT | CASNHTDAQYF
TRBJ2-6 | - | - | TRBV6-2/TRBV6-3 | TGTGCCAATAGTTCCCGCCCCGGTGGGGCCAACGTCCTGACTTTC | CANSSRPGGANVLTF
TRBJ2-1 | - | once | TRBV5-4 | TGTGTCAGCAGTTTGTATAGCCCTGACTACAATGAGCAGTTCTTC | CVSSLYSPDYNEQFF
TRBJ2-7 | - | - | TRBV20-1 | TGCAGTGCTAGATCTATCAAGCGAGCCCCCTACGAGCAGTACTTC | CSARSIKRAPYEQYF
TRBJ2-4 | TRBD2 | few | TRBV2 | TGTGCCAGCAGTCAGACTAGCGGGACACATGGGGACATTCAGTACTTC | CASSQTSGTHGDIQYF
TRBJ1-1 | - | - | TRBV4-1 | TGCGTCGACAGCCAAGATCGTTATAGGGCGAACACTGAAGCTTTCTTT | CVDSQDRYRANTEAFF
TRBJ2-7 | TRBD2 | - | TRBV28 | TGTGCCACCAAGAGTCCCGTCGGATCGGGAGGGCCCTCCGACCAGTACTTC | CATKSPVGSGGPSDQYF
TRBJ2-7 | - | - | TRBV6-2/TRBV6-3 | TGTGCCAGCAGAACCATTGGGTCCATTCATGGGGAGCAGTACTTC | CASRTIGSIHGEQYF